This entry is about one TCR beta chain. This clone turned up a few times. The specificity of this receptor is unknown. No qualities accompany the bases; no much larger clone lies one base away. A single peripheral blood draw of about 116 mL on average was collected from each donor into heparinised tubes. A BD FACSAria II and a panel including CD45RO, CCR7, CD25, CD127, CD95 and CD27 were used to sort naive, central memory, regulatory and stem cell-like memory CD4+ T cells. Purity was above 98% for every sorted population. Right away, PBMCs were isolated by Lymphoprep density gradient centrifugation and were stained directly, with no culture step. To minimize batch effects, samples were stained and sorted in pairs, one healthy donor with one patient per experiment. The record originates from a study of beta chain features in type 1 diabetes (dated by TCRdb to the late 2010s). Some background on the complete study: Patients and healthy donors did not differ in mean age, gender distribution, total cell number or subset yield. A total of over 90,000,000 sorted cells were examined across all samples, and a strong correlation was observed between cell number per subset and RNA yield. The study compared TCRB repertoires of sorted circulating CD4+ T cell subsets between recently diagnosed type 1 diabetes patients and matched healthy donors. Naive and central memory subsets were obtained from all 30 or so donors, but regulatory and stem cell-like memory subsets were isolated from only 8 patients and 8 healthy donors. What the work shows at the level of the full study, not this receptor alone: Because cDNA was sequenced instead of genomic DNA, highly expressing activated cells could be over-represented, though the groups showed no difference in activation or CD3 levels. At VDJ recombination sites, type 1 diabetes patients had fewer insertions and more deleted nucleotides, which implies abnormalities in thymic rearrangement. A moderate but significant shortening of TCRB CDR3 length was observed in type 1 diabetes patients in all four CD4+ subsets. Shorter templates might have been favored by PCR, but patient and control samples were amplified and corrected together, so both groups would have been affected equally by any skew. Only small numbers of individuals were included in the HLA sub-analyses, which left unresolved whether HLA type had any influence on TCRB rearrangement. Naive, central memory and regulatory TCRB repertoires appeared to be more alike among patients than among healthy donors.

The entire amount of isolated RNA was reverse transcribed using the High Capacity cDNA Reverse Transcription Kit, so the sequenced TCRB transcripts were expressed ones. Naive, central memory and regulatory T cell samples underwent deep immunoSEQ sequencing, averaging about 3.5 million total reads per sample. After sorted cells were lysed in RLT buffer, RNA was extracted with DNase-treated RNeasy Micro or Mini kits, with the choice depending on cell number. Each cell subset was processed on its own to prevent cross-contamination, while patient and healthy donor samples were processed together. TCRB sequences were amplified from cDNA with the immunoSEQ multiplex PCR, producing 87-bp fragments spanning the CDR3 region. Sequencing of the amplicons was done on the Illumina HiSeq platform. The original pipeline was this. Synthetic template baselines were used to correct PCR bias computationally, reads within Hamming distance 2 were collapsed, and singletons that could not be merged were discarded. Reads were aligned against IMGT so that V, D and J genes, CDR3 length and insertions or deletions at six rearrangement sites could be assigned. Within each subset, clonotype counts were normalized to sorted cell number, and only after that were true diversity and Gini coefficients computed with the tcR R package. The overlap coefficient, calculated on TCRB nucleotide sequences, was used to measure repertoire sharing. Out-of-frame TCRB sequences from naive cells were analyzed as a proxy for the pre-selection repertoire. The clones in this table, taken by TCRdb from immuneACCESS, are in-frame only. Not every clone is retained; where verified, under half of the shortfall comes from an unresolved V gene, and the cause of the rest is unknown. V and J calls and clone size are given by that table; D and trimming were obtained from the DNA. Counted in this sample were hundreds of thousands of clones; approximately 11% of them appeared once. About 0.015% of the sample belongs to the ten largest clones.

Trimmed from V: 7 bases; trimmed from J: 2 bases; junction bases lacking a gene match: 9. Including the terminal cysteine and phenylalanine, the CDR3 comprises 14 residues. Just the 42-base CDR3 DNA is kept, in frame starting at base 1. The germline V gene gives CDR1 as SQVTM and CDR2 as ANQGSEA. Here the chain combines TRBV29-1 and TRBJ2-5; TRBD1 lines up with 8 middle nucleotides. The origin of this receptor is a woman between 25 and 40 years old in good health. The specimen sequenced was naive CD4+ T cells from blood. In light of the paper, this sample's cell subset or site label describes: true naive CD4+ T cells. This receptor has the CDR3 CSAGRTGQQETQYF. The bases are TGCAGCGCCGGAAGGACAGGGCAGCAAGAGACCCAGTACTTC.